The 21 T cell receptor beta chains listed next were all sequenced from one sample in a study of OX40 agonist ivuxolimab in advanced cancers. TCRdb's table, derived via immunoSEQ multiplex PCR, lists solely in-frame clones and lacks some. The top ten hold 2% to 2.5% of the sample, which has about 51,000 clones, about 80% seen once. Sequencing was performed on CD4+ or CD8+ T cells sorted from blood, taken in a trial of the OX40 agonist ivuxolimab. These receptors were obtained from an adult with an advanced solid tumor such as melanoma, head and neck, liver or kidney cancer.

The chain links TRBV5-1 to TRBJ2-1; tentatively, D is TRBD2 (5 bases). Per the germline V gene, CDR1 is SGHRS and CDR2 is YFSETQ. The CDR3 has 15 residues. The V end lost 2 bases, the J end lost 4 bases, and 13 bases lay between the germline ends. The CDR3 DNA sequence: TGCGCCAGCAGCTTCGGTCTAGCCGATTACAATGAGCAGTTCTTC. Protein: CASSFGLADYNEQFF.

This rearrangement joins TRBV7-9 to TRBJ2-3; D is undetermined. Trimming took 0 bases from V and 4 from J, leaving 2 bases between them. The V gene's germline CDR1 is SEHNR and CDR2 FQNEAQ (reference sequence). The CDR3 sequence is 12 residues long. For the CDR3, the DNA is TGTGCCAGCAGCTTAGCCTCAGATACGCAGTATTTT. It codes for CASSLASDTQYF. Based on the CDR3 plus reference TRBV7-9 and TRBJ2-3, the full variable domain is DTGVSQNPRHKITKRGQNVTFRCDPISEHNRLYWYRQTLGQGPEFLTYFQNEAQLEKSRLLSDRFSAERPKGSFSTLEIQRTEQGDSAMYLCASSLASDTQYFGPGTRLTVL.

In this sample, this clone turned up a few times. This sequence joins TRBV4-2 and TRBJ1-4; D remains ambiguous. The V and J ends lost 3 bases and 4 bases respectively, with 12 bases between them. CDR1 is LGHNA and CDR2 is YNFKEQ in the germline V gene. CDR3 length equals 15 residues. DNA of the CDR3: TGTGCCAGCAGCCACGGAGATAGAGATAATGAAAAACTGTTTTTT. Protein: CASSHGDRDNEKLFF.

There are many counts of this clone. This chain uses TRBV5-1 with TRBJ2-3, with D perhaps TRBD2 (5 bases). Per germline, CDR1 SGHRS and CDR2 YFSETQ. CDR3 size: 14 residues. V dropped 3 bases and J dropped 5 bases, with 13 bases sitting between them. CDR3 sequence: CASSWLAQRDTQYF. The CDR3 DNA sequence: TGCGCCAGCAGCTGGTTAGCGCAACGAGATACGCAGTATTTT.

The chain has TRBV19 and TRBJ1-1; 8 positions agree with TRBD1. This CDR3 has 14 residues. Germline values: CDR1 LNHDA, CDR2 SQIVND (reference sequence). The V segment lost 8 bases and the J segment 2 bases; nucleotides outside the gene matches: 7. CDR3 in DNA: TGTGCCAGTCATATACAGGGGGAAAACACTGAAGCTTTCTTT. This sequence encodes CASHIQGENTEAFF.

The CDR3 spells CASSLSREGLIFAGELFF. The CDR3, as DNA: TGTGCCAGCAGCTTGTCGCGGGAGGGCCTTATTTTTGCCGGGGAGCTGTTTTTT. V usage is TRBV5-4 and J usage is TRBJ2-2, with 9 positions matching TRBD2. V shed 1 base and J 6 bases; nucleotides not matched to a gene: 13. The length of the CDR3 is 18 residues. Germline-derived CDR1 and CDR2 are SGHNT and YYREEE (reference sequence). The whole variable domain, remainder taken from reference TRBV5-4 and TRBJ2-2, is ETGVTQSPTHLIKTRGQQVTLRCSSQSGHNTVSWYQQALGQGPQFIFQYYREEENGRGNFPPRFSGLQFPNYSSELNVNALELDDSALYLCASSLSREGLIFAGELFFGEGSRLTVL.

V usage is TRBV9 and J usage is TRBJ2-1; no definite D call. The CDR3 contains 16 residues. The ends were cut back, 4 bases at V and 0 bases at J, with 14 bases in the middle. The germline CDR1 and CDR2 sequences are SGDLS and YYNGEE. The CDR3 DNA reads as TGTGCCAGCAGCACCGCGGTCTCGAGCTCCTACAATGAGCAGTTCTTC. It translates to CASSTAVSSSYNEQFF.

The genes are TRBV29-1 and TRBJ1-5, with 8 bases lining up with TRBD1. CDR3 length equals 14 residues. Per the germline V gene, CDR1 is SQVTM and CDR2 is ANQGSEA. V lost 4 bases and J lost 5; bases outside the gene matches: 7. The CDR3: CSVAGTGADQPQHF. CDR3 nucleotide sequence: TGCAGCGTTGCAGGGACAGGTGCGGATCAGCCCCAGCATTTT.

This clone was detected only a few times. In DNA, the CDR3 is TGCGCCAGCAGCCTCGACACCAATCAGCCCCAGCATTTT. Its translation: CASSLDTNQPQHF. The gene calls are TRBV5-1 and TRBJ1-5, with D unclear. Germline loops: CDR1 SGHRS, CDR2 YFSETQ. Trimming stripped 4 bases from V and 3 bases from J, with 8 bases between. The CDR3 consists of 13 residues.

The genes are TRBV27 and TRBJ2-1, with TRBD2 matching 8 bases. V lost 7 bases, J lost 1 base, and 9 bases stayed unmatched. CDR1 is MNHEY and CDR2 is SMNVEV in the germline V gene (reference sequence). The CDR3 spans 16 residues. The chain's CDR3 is CASKTSGAQSYNEQFF. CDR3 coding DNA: TGTGCCAGCAAAACTAGCGGAGCCCAATCCTACAATGAGCAGTTCTTC.

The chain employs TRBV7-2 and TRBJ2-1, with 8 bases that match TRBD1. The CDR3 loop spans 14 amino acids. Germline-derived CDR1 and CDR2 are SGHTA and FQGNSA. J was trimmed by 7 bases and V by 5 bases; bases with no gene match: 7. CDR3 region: CASSSRQGRNEQFF. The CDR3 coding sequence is TGTGCCAGCAGCAGTCGACAGGGGAGGAATGAGCAGTTCTTC. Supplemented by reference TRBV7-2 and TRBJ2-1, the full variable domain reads GAGVSQSPSNKVTEKGKDVELRCDPISGHTALYWYRQSLGQGLEFLIYFQGNSAPDKSGLPSDRFSAERTGGSVSTLTIQRTQQEDSAVYLCASSSRQGRNEQFFGPGTRLTVL.

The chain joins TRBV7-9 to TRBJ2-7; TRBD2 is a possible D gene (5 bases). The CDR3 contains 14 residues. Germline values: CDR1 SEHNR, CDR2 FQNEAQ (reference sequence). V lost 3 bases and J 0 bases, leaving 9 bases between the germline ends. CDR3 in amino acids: CASSFEGSSYEQYF. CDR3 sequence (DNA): TGTGCCAGCAGCTTTGAGGGAAGCTCCTACGAGCAGTACTTC.

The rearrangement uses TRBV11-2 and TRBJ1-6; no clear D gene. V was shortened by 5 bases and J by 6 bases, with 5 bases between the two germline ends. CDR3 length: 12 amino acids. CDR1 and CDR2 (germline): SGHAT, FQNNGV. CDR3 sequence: CASSPTNSPLHF. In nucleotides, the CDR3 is TGTGCCAGCAGCCCGACTAATTCACCCCTCCACTTT.

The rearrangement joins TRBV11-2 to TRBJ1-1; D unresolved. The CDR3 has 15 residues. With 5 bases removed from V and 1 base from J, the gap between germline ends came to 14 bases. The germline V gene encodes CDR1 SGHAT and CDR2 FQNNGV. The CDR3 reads CASSLTPGANTEAFF. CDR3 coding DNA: TGTGCCAGCAGCCTCACCCCTGGAGCGAACACTGAAGCTTTCTTT.

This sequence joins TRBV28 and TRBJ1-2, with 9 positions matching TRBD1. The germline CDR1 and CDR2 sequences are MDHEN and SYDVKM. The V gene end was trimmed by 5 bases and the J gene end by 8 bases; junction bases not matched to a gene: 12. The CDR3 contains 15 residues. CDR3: CASSPPGTGRSGYTF. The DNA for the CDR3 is TGTGCCAGCAGTCCGCCCGGGACAGGGAGGTCGGGCTACACCTTC.

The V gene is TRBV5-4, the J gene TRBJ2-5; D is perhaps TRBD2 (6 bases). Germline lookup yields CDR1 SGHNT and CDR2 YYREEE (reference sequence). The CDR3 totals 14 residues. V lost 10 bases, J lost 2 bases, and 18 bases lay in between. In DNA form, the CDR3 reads TGTGCCGGACGTACGGGGGTGAATCAAGAGACCCAGTACTTC. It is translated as CAGRTGVNQETQYF.

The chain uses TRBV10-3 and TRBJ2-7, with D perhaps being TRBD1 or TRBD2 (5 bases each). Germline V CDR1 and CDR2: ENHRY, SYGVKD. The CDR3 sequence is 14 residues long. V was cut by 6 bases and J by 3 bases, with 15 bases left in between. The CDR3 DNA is TGTGCCATCAGGGGGACGGTAGCCGACTACGAGCAGTACTTC. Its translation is CAIRGTVADYEQYF.

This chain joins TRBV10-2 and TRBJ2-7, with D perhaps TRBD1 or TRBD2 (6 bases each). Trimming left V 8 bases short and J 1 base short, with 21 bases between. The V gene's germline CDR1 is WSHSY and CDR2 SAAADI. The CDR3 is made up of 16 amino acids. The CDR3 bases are TGCGCCAGCTTGGAGACAGGCCTGGGGGGATCCTACGAGCAGTACTTC. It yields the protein CASLETGLGGSYEQYF.

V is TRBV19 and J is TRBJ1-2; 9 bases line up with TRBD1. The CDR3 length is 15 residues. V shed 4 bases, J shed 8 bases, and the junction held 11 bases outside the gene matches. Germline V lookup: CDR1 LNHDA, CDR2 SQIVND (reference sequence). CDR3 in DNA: TGTGCCAGTAGTACCGAAACAGGGGGCTTTAACGGCTACACCTTC. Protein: CASSTETGGFNGYTF.

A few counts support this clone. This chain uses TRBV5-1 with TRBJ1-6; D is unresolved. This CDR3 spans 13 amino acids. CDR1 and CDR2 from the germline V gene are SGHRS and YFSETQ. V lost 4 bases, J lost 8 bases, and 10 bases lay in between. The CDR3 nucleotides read TGCGCCAGCAGCCCCAACCTCGATTCACCCCTCCACTTT. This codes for CASSPNLDSPLHF.

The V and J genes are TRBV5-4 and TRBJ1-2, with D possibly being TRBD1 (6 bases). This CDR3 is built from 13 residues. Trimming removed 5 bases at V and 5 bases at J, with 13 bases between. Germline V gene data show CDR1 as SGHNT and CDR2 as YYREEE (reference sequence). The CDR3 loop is CASRRTGRYGYTF. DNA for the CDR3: TGTGCCAGCAGGCGAACAGGGAGGTATGGCTACACCTTC.